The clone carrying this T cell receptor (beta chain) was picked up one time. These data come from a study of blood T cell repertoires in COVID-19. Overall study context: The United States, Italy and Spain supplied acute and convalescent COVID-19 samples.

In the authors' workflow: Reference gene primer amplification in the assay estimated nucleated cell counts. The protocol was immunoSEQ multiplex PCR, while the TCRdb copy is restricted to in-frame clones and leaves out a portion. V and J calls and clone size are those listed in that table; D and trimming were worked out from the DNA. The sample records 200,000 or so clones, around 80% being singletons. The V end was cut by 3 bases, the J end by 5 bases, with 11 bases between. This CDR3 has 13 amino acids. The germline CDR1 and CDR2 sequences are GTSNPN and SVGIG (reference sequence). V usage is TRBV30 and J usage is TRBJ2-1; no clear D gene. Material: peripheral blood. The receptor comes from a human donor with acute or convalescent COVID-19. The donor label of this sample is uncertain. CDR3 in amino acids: CAWRDIWDNEQFF. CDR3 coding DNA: TGTGCCTGGAGAGACATTTGGGACAATGAGCAGTTCTTC.